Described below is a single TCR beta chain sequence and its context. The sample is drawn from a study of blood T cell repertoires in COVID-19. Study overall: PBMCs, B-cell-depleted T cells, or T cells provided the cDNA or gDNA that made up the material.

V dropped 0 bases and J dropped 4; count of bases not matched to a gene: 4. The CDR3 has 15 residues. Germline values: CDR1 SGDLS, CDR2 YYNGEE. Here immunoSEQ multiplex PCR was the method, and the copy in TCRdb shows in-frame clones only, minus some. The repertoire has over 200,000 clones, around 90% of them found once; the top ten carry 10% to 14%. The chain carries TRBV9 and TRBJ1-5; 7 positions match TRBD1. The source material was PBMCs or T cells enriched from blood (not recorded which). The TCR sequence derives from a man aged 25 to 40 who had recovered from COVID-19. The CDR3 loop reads CASSVEPGGNQPQHF. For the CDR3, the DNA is TGTGCCAGCAGCGTAGAACCAGGGGGAAATCAGCCCCAGCATTTT.